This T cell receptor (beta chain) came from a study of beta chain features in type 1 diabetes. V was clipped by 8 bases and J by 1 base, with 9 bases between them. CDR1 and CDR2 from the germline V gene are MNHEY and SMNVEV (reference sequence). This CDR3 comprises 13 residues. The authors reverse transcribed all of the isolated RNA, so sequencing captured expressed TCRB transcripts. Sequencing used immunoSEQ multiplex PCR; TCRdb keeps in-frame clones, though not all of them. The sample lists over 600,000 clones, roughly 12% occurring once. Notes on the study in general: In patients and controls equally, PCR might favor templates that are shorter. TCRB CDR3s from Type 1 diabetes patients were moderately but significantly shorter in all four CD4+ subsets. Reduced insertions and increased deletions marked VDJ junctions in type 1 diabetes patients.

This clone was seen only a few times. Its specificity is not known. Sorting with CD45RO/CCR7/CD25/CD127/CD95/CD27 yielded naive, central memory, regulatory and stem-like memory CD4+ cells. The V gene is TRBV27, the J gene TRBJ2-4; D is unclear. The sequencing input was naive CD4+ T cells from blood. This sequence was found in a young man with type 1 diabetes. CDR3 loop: CASASYAKNIQYF. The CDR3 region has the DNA TGTGCCAGCGCCAGTTACGCCAAAAACATTCAGTACTTC.